The present T cell receptor (beta chain) was sequenced within a study of blood T cells in healthy people across ages. Study results and limitations: Significant beta diversity loss was already apparent by age around 40, declining roughly linearly. Naive T cell percentage by flow cytometry tracked strongly with beta diversity. With donor CMV status unknown, expanded clonotype changes were possibly confounded.

Germline assignment: CDR1 GTSNPN and CDR2 SVGIG (reference sequence). The CDR3 totals 14 residues. This clonotype has only one observation. What it recognizes is unknown. Through a sample-barcoded 5' primer and a J-beta primer mix, a second PCR was run for about 6 to 11 cycles. In TCRdb, the 5' RACE reads were re-called with MiXCR into one record per CDR3 protein. The data hold some 800,000 distinct CDR3 sequences, with 44% observed a single time. The chain recombines TRBV30 with TRBJ2-4; TRBD1 matches at 8 bases. The J call may be in error: the DNA end matches TRBJ2-5 better. This sequence was found in a man between 60 and 75 years old in good health. The source material was blood. CDR3: CAWSIQGAEETQYF. CDR3 bases: TGTGCCTGGAGTATCCAGGGGGCCGAGGAGACCCAGTACTTC.